The rows below give T cell receptor beta chains drawn from one sample of a study of T cells in Graves' hyperthyroidism and ophthalmopathy. TCRdb used MiXCR to reprocess the multiplex PCR reads, holding one entry per CDR3 protein. The table records around 300,000 distinct CDR3 sequences, 13% of them present only once. The source material was blood. All receptors derive from a woman in her twenties or thirties with Graves' hyperthyroidism that later progressed to Graves' ophthalmopathy. The CDR3 runs from the conserved cysteine through the conserved F or W. The order of the fields is D gene, J gene, V gene, clone size, CDR3 protein, CDR3 DNA. A D gene is named only where the DNA matches it firmly. Only part of the rows carry a size: once, few, many, or a class if the clone is expanded.

D gene: NA; J gene: TRBJ2-3; V gene: TRBV6-2/TRBV6-3; clone size: NA; CDR3 protein: CASSYDNGRPSTDTQYF; CDR3 DNA: TGTGCCAGCAGTTATGACAACGGGAGACCTAGCACAGATACGCAGTATTTT
D gene: TRBD2; J gene: TRBJ2-7; V gene: TRBV18; clone size: NA; CDR3 protein: CASSPPTSEYGQYF; CDR3 DNA: TGTGCCAGCTCACCACCAACTAGCGAATACGGGCAGTACTTC
D gene: NA; J gene: TRBJ2-3; V gene: TRBV27; clone size: NA; CDR3 protein: CASSTQQGRGTDTQYF; CDR3 DNA: TGTGCCAGCAGTACCCAACAGGGCCGGGGCACAGATACGCAGTATTTT
D gene: TRBD2; J gene: TRBJ2-2; V gene: TRBV14; clone size: many; CDR3 protein: CASSLTSGTYGGELFF; CDR3 DNA: TGTGCCAGCAGCTTGACTAGCGGGACCTACGGCGGGGAGCTGTTTTTT
D gene: NA; J gene: TRBJ1-2; V gene: TRBV28; clone size: many; CDR3 protein: CASSSYIWGYTF; CDR3 DNA: TGTGCCAGCAGTTCCTATATATGGGGCTACACCTTC
D gene: NA; J gene: TRBJ2-1; V gene: TRBV12-3/TRBV12-4; clone size: many; CDR3 protein: CASTQDSGEQFF; CDR3 DNA: TGTGCCAGCACCCAAGATTCGGGGGAGCAGTTCTTC
D gene: NA; J gene: TRBJ2-3; V gene: TRBV4-1; clone size: many; CDR3 protein: CASSQETTSTDTQYF; CDR3 DNA: TGCGCCAGCAGCCAAGAAACAACATCCACAGATACGCAGTATTTT
D gene: TRBD2; J gene: TRBJ2-7; V gene: TRBV20-1; clone size: NA; CDR3 protein: CSAGLAGGPYEQYF; CDR3 DNA: TGCAGTGCTGGACTAGCGGGAGGGCCTTACGAGCAGTACTTC
D gene: NA; J gene: TRBJ2-1; V gene: TRBV4-2; clone size: NA; CDR3 protein: CASSQDWGSYNEQFF; CDR3 DNA: TGTGCCAGCAGCCAAGATTGGGGTTCCTACAATGAGCAGTTCTTC
D gene: TRBD2; J gene: TRBJ2-1; V gene: TRBV28; clone size: NA; CDR3 protein: CASSLWGTSGSYNEQFF; CDR3 DNA: TGTGCCAGCAGTTTATGGGGGACTAGCGGCTCCTACAATGAGCAGTTCTTC
D gene: NA; J gene: TRBJ2-7; V gene: TRBV7-3; clone size: many; CDR3 protein: CASSREGGGPYEQYF; CDR3 DNA: TGTGCCAGCAGCCGTGAGGGAGGAGGGCCCTACGAGCAGTACTTC
D gene: TRBD2; J gene: TRBJ2-7; V gene: TRBV20-1; clone size: many; CDR3 protein: CSAKMATSGSDYEQYF; CDR3 DNA: TGCAGTGCTAAGATGGCGACTAGCGGGAGTGACTACGAGCAGTACTTC
D gene: NA; J gene: TRBJ1-1; V gene: TRBV7-2; clone size: NA; CDR3 protein: CASSLAAFF; CDR3 DNA: TGTGCCAGCAGCTTGGCCGCTTTCTTT
D gene: TRBD2; J gene: TRBJ2-2; V gene: TRBV9; clone size: NA; CDR3 protein: CASSQTSGSPGELFF; CDR3 DNA: TGTGCCAGCAGCCAGACTAGCGGGAGCCCCGGGGAGCTGTTTTTT
D gene: NA; J gene: TRBJ1-5; V gene: TRBV7-9; clone size: NA; CDR3 protein: CASSGFRNSNQPQHF; CDR3 DNA: TGTGCCAGCAGTGGGTTTAGAAATAGCAATCAGCCCCAGCATTTT
D gene: NA; J gene: TRBJ2-4; V gene: TRBV20-1; clone size: many; CDR3 protein: CSAELAKNIQYF; CDR3 DNA: TGCAGTGCCGAGCTAGCCAAAAACATTCAGTACTTC
D gene: TRBD1; J gene: TRBJ2-7; V gene: TRBV3-1; clone size: many; CDR3 protein: CASSPPTGDYEQYF; CDR3 DNA: TGTGCCAGCAGCCCTCCGACAGGGGACTACGAGCAGTACTTC
D gene: NA; J gene: TRBJ1-4; V gene: TRBV20-1; clone size: few; CDR3 protein: CSARAGTDNEKLFF; CDR3 DNA: TGCAGTGCTAGAGCCGGGACTGATAATGAAAAACTGTTTTTT
D gene: TRBD1; J gene: TRBJ2-7; V gene: TRBV12-3/TRBV12-4; clone size: NA; CDR3 protein: CASRQGSYEQYF; CDR3 DNA: TGTGCCAGTAGACAGGGGTCCTACGAGCAGTACTTC
D gene: NA; J gene: TRBJ2-3; V gene: TRBV4-1; clone size: once; CDR3 protein: CASSQVQGENVDTQYF; CDR3 DNA: TGTGCCAGCAGCCAAGTGCAGGGTGAAAATGTTGATACGCAGTATTTT
D gene: NA; J gene: TRBJ2-7; V gene: TRBV9; clone size: few; CDR3 protein: CASSVDSTSPLEQYF; CDR3 DNA: TGTGCCAGCAGCGTAGATTCTACCTCCCCGCTCGAGCAGTACTTC
D gene: NA; J gene: TRBJ1-5; V gene: TRBV6-4; clone size: NA; CDR3 protein: CASSDSAPDHQPQHF; CDR3 DNA: TGTGCCAGCAGTGACTCCGCCCCGGATCATCAGCCCCAGCATTTT
D gene: NA; J gene: TRBJ2-3; V gene: TRBV20-1; clone size: few; CDR3 protein: CSGLDPKGVTDTQYF; CDR3 DNA: TGCAGTGGATTGGACCCAAAGGGGGTCACAGATACGCAGTATTTT
D gene: TRBD2; J gene: TRBJ2-1; V gene: TRBV11-3; clone size: many; CDR3 protein: CASSTGTSGANEQFF; CDR3 DNA: TGTGCCAGCAGCACCGGGACTAGCGGGGCAAATGAGCAGTTCTTC
D gene: NA; J gene: TRBJ2-1; V gene: TRBV7-2; clone size: many; CDR3 protein: CASSLIQGASEQFF; CDR3 DNA: TGTGCCAGCAGCTTAATCCAGGGTGCGAGTGAGCAGTTCTTC
D gene: TRBD1; J gene: TRBJ1-5; V gene: TRBV20-1; clone size: many; CDR3 protein: CSARDAGTGVSNQPQHF; CDR3 DNA: TGCAGTGCTAGAGACGCCGGGACAGGGGTTAGCAATCAGCCCCAGCATTTT
D gene: NA; J gene: TRBJ2-7; V gene: TRBV20-1; clone size: many; CDR3 protein: CSARPLVGEQYF; CDR3 DNA: TGCAGTGCGAGGCCGTTAGTCGGCGAGCAGTACTTC
D gene: NA; J gene: TRBJ1-2; V gene: TRBV7-9; clone size: many; CDR3 protein: CASSSGLNYGYTF; CDR3 DNA: TGTGCCAGCAGCTCGGGGCTCAACTATGGCTACACCTTC
D gene: NA; J gene: TRBJ1-2; V gene: TRBV5-6; clone size: few; CDR3 protein: CASSLGSLLNYGYTF; CDR3 DNA: TGTGCCAGCAGCTTGGGTAGTTTACTCAACTATGGCTACACCTTC
D gene: TRBD1; J gene: TRBJ2-7; V gene: TRBV9; clone size: NA; CDR3 protein: CASSPWTGFSYEQYF; CDR3 DNA: TGTGCCAGCAGCCCATGGACAGGATTCTCCTACGAGCAGTACTTC
D gene: NA; J gene: TRBJ2-7; V gene: TRBV27; clone size: NA; CDR3 protein: CAIGLGQVSSYEQYF; CDR3 DNA: TGTGCCATCGGTTTAGGGCAGGTCAGCTCCTACGAGCAGTACTTC
D gene: NA; J gene: TRBJ1-1; V gene: TRBV30; clone size: many; CDR3 protein: CAWSVPGAPRAFF; CDR3 DNA: TGTGCCTGGAGTGTACCAGGGGCCCCTAGGGCTTTCTTT
D gene: NA; J gene: TRBJ1-2; V gene: TRBV20-1; clone size: many; CDR3 protein: CSNLASGLTYTF; CDR3 DNA: TGCAGTAATCTGGCGTCGGGCCTAACCTACACCTTC
D gene: NA; J gene: TRBJ2-5; V gene: TRBV5-6; clone size: once; CDR3 protein: CASSSPNLGGETQYF; CDR3 DNA: TGTGCCAGCAGTTCCCCCAACCTTGGGGGAGAGACCCAGTACTTC
D gene: NA; J gene: TRBJ1-1; V gene: TRBV18; clone size: many; CDR3 protein: CASSPTGLEAFF; CDR3 DNA: TGTGCCAGCTCACCAACAGGTCTCGAAGCTTTCTTT
D gene: TRBD1; J gene: TRBJ1-6; V gene: TRBV28; clone size: many; CDR3 protein: CASIDRVGIDYNSPLHF; CDR3 DNA: TGTGCCAGCATTGACAGGGTGGGGATTGACTATAATTCACCCCTCCACTTT
D gene: NA; J gene: TRBJ2-1; V gene: TRBV4-1; clone size: few; CDR3 protein: CASSLLTGSYNEQFF; CDR3 DNA: TGCGCCAGCAGTCTACTTACGGGGTCCTACAATGAGCAGTTCTTC
D gene: TRBD1; J gene: TRBJ2-5; V gene: TRBV27; clone size: many; CDR3 protein: CASSTRDRGQETQYF; CDR3 DNA: TGTGCCAGCAGTACCCGGGACAGGGGCCAAGAGACCCAGTACTTC